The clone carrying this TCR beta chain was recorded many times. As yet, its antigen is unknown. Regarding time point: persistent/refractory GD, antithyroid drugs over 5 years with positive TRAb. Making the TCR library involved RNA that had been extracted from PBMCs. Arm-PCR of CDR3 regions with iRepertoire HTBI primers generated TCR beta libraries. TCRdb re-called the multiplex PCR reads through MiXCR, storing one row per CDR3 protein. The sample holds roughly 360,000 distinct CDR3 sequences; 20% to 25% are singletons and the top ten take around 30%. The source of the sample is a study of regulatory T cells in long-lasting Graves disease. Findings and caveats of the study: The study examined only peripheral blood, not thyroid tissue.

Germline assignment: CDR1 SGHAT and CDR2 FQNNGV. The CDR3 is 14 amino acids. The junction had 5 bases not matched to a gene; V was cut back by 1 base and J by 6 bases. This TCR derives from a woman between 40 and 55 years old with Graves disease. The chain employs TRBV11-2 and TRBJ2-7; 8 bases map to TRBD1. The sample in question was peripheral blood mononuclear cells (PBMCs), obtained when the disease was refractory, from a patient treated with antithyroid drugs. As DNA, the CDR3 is TGTGCCAGCAGCTTAGCGACAGGGGTTAGCGAGCAGTACTTC. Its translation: CASSLATGVSEQYF.